One TCR beta chain is described in this entry. The entry originates in a study of OX40 agonist ivuxolimab in advanced cancers. The assay was immunoSEQ multiplex PCR, and TCRdb's table has in-frame clones only and misses some. Here the sample spans 78,000 or so clones, roughly 86% being singletons. In germline, CDR1 is SGHNT, CDR2 YYREEE (reference sequence). V dropped 3 bases and J dropped 5; count of bases not matched to a gene: 7. CDR3 length: 15 amino acids. This clonotype was obtained from an adult with an advanced solid tumor such as melanoma, head and neck, liver or kidney cancer. V usage is TRBV5-4 and J usage is TRBJ1-1; 10 nucleotides agree with TRBD1. The sample here was CD4+ or CD8+ T cells sorted from blood, taken in a trial of the OX40 agonist ivuxolimab. This CDR3 is CASSSDRGRATEAFF. The CDR3 region has the DNA TGTGCCAGCAGCTCAGACAGGGGGCGAGCTACTGAAGCTTTCTTT.